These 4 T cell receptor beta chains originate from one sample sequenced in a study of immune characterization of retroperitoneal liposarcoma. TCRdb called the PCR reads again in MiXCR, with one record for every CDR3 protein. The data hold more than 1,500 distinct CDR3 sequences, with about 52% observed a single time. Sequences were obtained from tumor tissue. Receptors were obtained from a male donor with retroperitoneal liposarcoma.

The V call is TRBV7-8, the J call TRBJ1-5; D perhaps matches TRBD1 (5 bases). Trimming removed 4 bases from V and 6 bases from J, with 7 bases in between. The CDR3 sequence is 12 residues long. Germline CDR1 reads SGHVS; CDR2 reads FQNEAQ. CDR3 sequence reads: CASSSGAQPQHF. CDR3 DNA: TGTGCCAGCAGCTCCGGGGCTCAGCCCCAGCATTTT. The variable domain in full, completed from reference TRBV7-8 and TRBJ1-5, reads GAGVSQSPRYKVAKRGQDVALRCDPISGHVSLFWYQQALGQGPEFLTYFQNEAQLDKSGLPSDRFFAERPEGSVSTLKIQRTQQEDSAVYLCASSSGAQPQHFGDGTRLSIL.

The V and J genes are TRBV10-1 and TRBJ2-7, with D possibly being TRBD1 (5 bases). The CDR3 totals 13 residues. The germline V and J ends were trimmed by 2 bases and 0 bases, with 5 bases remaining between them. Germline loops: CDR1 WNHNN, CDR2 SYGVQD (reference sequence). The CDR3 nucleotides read TGCGCCAGCAGTGAGGGACACTCCTACGAGCAGTACTTC. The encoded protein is CASSEGHSYEQYF.

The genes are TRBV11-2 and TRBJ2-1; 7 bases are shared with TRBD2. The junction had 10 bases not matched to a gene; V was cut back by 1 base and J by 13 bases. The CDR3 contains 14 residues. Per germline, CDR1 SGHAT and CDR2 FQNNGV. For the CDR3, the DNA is TGTGCCAGCAGCTTAGCGGGGGGTCAAGAGACCCAGTTCTTC. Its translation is CASSLAGGQETQFF.

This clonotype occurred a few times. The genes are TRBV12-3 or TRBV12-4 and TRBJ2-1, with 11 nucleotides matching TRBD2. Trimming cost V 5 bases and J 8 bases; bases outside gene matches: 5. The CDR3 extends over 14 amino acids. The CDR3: CASSHLAGGYEQFF. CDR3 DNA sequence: TGTGCCAGCAGTCACCTAGCGGGGGGATATGAGCAGTTCTTC.